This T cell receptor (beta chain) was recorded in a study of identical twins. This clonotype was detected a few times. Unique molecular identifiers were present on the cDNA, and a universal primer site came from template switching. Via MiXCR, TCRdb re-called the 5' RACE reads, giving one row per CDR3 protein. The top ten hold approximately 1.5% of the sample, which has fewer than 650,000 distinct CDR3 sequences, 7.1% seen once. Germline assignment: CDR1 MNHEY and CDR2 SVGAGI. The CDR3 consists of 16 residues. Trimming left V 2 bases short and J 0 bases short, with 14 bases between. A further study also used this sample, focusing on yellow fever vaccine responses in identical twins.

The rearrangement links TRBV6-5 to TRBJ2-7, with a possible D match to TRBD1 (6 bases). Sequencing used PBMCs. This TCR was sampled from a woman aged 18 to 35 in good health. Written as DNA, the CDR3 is TGTGCCAGCAGTTACACCGGGACATTAATCTCCTACGAGCAGTACTTC. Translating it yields CASSYTGTLISYEQYF.